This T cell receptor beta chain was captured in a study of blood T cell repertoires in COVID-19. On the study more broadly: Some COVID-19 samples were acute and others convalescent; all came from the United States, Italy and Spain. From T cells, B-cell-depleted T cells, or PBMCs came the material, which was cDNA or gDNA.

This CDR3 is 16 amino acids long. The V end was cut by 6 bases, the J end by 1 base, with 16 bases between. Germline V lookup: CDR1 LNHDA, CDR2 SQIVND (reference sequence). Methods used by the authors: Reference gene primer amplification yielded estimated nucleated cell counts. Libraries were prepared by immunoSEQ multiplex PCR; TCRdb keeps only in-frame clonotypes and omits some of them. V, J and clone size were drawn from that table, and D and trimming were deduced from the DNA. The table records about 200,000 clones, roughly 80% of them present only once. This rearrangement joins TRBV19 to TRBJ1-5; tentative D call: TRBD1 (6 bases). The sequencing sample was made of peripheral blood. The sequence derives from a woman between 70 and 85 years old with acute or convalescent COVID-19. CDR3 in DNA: TGTGCCAGTAGGGCCAACAGGGATTACAGCAATCAGCCCCAGCATTTT. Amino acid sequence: CASRANRDYSNQPQHF.